The rows below give T cell receptor beta chains drawn from one sample of a study of identical twins. TCRdb re-derived calls from the 5' RACE reads in MiXCR, one entry per CDR3 protein. This table has 350,000 to 500,000 distinct CDR3 sequences, roughly 18% appearing once. Specimen: naive T cells sorted from blood. The receptors were gathered from a man aged 50 to 60 in good health. CDR3s include the opening cysteine and the closing phenylalanine or tryptophan. The D gene is left open where the match is weak. For some rows the clone size is stated as once, few or many, or as a class when expanded; others skip it.

abundance,d_gene,v_gene,j_gene,CDR3aa,CDR3nt
many,-,TRBV28,TRBJ1-5,CASNPRNQPQHF,TGTGCCAGCAACCCAAGGAATCAGCCCCAGCATTTT
many,-,TRBV29-1,TRBJ2-1,CSVEPIYNEQFF,TGCAGCGTTGAACCAATCTACAATGAGCAGTTCTTC
few,-,TRBV29-1,TRBJ1-2,CSAGTSGGYTF,TGCAGCGCTGGGACTTCTGGTGGCTACACCTTC
many,-,TRBV20-1,TRBJ1-1,CSANQYTEAFF,TGCAGTGCTAATCAGTACACTGAAGCTTTCTTT
few,-,TRBV29-1,TRBJ1-3,CSVEDPQVRTIYF,TGCAGCGTTGAAGATCCGCAGGTTCGGACCATATATTTT
few,-,TRBV29-1,TRBJ2-7,CSVGRGSTSYEQYF,TGCAGCGTCGGCAGGGGATCAACCTCCTACGAGCAGTACTTC
many,-,TRBV19,TRBJ2-1,CATHSSTPYNEQFF,TGTGCCACCCACTCGAGCACCCCCTACAATGAGCAGTTCTTC
-,TRBD2,TRBV5-4,TRBJ2-1,CASSRIAGGSYNEQFF,TGTGCCAGCAGCAGAATAGCGGGAGGGAGCTACAATGAGCAGTTCTTC
-,-,TRBV7-9,TRBJ2-1,CASSFNWLDPYNEQFF,TGTGCCAGCAGCTTTAACTGGCTAGACCCCTACAATGAGCAGTTCTTC
-,-,TRBV29-1,TRBJ1-6,CSVGTGQGNSPLHF,TGCAGCGTTGGAACGGGGCAGGGGAATTCACCCCTCCACTTT
many,TRBD2,TRBV11-1,TRBJ2-1,CASSLGSGDWNEQFF,TGTGCCAGCAGCTTGGGTAGCGGGGATTGGAATGAGCAGTTCTTC
few,-,TRBV6-2/TRBV6-3,TRBJ2-7,CASSYQTIYEQYF,TGTGCCAGCAGTTACCAGACCATTTACGAGCAGTACTTC
few,-,TRBV7-9,TRBJ1-2,CASSLLPGNYGYTF,TGTGCCAGCAGCTTATTGCCAGGGAACTATGGCTACACCTTC
few,-,TRBV4-2,TRBJ1-4,CASSLSVGAREKLFF,TGTGCCAGCAGCTTAAGCGTGGGGGCGCGGGAAAAACTGTTTTTT
many,TRBD1,TRBV5-1,TRBJ2-4,CASRRTGENIQYF,TGCGCCAGCAGGAGGACAGGGGAAAACATTCAGTACTTC
-,TRBD2,TRBV20-1,TRBJ2-5,CSATGWGGWQETQYF,TGCAGTGCTACCGGCTGGGGGGGATGGCAAGAGACCCAGTACTTC